Listed below are T cell receptor beta chains from one sample, sequenced in a study of shared clonotypes between healthy human individuals. Sequencing was performed with immunoSEQ multiplex PCR; in TCRdb, only in-frame clones are kept and a portion is missing. The table shows around 2.1 million clones, with around 93% occurring only once. What was sequenced was naive CD8+ T cells from PBMCs. The receptor set was obtained from a man younger than 30 in good health. Some clones in this sample may be carry-over from other donors' samples. Each CDR3 is given with its conserved first and last residue. Each record gives: V gene, D gene, clone size, J gene, CDR3 protein, CDR3 DNA. A D gene is named only where the DNA matches it firmly. Only some rows state a clone size, as once, few, many or a class for expanded clones.

TRBV28,TRBD1,-,TRBJ2-7,CASSSPGTGRYEQYF,TGTGCCAGCAGTTCCCCCGGGACAGGACGTTACGAGCAGTACTTC
TRBV7-9,-,-,TRBJ2-7,CASSSPTARYEQYF,TGTGCCAGCAGCTCTCCGACTGCAAGGTACGAGCAGTACTTC
TRBV6-8,-,-,TRBJ2-2,CASTLAGKGACTGELFF,TGTGCCAGCACCCTGGCGGGTAAGGGAGCGTGCACCGGGGAGCTGTTTTTT
TRBV27,TRBD2,-,TRBJ2-7,CASSLGLAGTNEQYF,TGTGCCAGCAGTTTGGGACTAGCGGGAACCAACGAGCAGTACTTC
TRBV7-9,-,-,TRBJ2-3,CASSFLGGTTDTQYF,TGTGCCAGCAGTTTTCTCGGCGGAACCACAGATACGCAGTATTTT
TRBV6-1,-,-,TRBJ1-5,CASSPGVGISQPQHF,TGTGCCAGCAGCCCCGGAGTAGGGATAAGCCAGCCCCAGCATTTT
TRBV27,-,-,TRBJ2-1,CATSPLGELNEQFF,TGTGCCACCTCGCCCTTGGGGGAGCTCAATGAGCAGTTCTTC
TRBV4-2,TRBD2,-,TRBJ2-7,CASSQDGGTSGGYEQYF,TGTGCCAGCAGCCAAGATGGAGGGACTAGCGGGGGATACGAGCAGTACTTC
TRBV11-2,-,-,TRBJ1-1,CASSPRDGLMNTEAFF,TGTGCCAGCAGCCCTAGGGACGGCCTTATGAACACTGAAGCTTTCTTT
TRBV29-1,-,-,TRBJ2-1,CSAPGGSGGNEQFF,TGCAGCGCCCCTGGTGGGTCAGGGGGGAATGAGCAGTTCTTC
TRBV7-8,TRBD1,-,TRBJ1-1,CASSYGQGGTGPEAFF,TGTGCCAGCAGCTACGGCCAGGGGGGAACCGGGCCTGAAGCTTTCTTT
TRBV9,TRBD2,-,TRBJ2-2,CASSPGLAETGELFF,TGTGCCAGTAGTCCGGGACTAGCGGAAACCGGGGAGCTGTTTTTT
TRBV9,-,-,TRBJ2-7,CASSVDLDSYEQYF,TGTGCCAGCAGCGTAGACCTTGACTCCTACGAGCAGTACTTC
TRBV27,-,-,TRBJ2-7,CASSLSMSGYEQYF,TGTGCCAGCAGTTTATCGATGTCTGGCTACGAGCAGTACTTC
TRBV7-9,TRBD2,-,TRBJ2-3,CASSSPAGETDTQYF,TGTGCCAGCAGCTCCCCAGCGGGAGAGACAGATACGCAGTATTTT
TRBV28,TRBD1,once,TRBJ1-1,CASSLPRDREVGTEAFF,TGTGCCAGCAGCCTGCCGCGGGACAGGGAAGTAGGGACTGAAGCTTTCTTT
TRBV7-9,-,-,TRBJ1-1,CASSLSGLNTEAFF,TGTGCCAGCAGCTTATCCGGACTGAACACTGAAGCTTTCTTT
TRBV27,TRBD2,once,TRBJ2-1,CASSLLTSGRVFGNEQFF,TGTGCCAGCAGTTTACTCACTAGCGGGAGGGTTTTTGGCAATGAGCAGTTCTTC
TRBV7-3,TRBD1,-,TRBJ2-1,CASSLTQGAYNEQFF,TGTGCCAGCAGCTTAACCCAGGGGGCCTACAATGAGCAGTTCTTC
TRBV19,-,-,TRBJ2-2,CASSWGDLGELFF,TGTGCCAGTAGTTGGGGGGACCTAGGGGAGCTGTTTTTT
TRBV2,TRBD1,-,TRBJ1-1,CASSLWTGMVTEAFF,TGTGCCAGCAGCCTTTGGACAGGGATGGTCACTGAAGCTTTCTTT
TRBV2,-,-,TRBJ1-2,CASSEFPGYTF,TGTGCCAGCAGTGAATTCCCTGGCTACACCTTC
TRBV7-9,-,few,TRBJ2-7,CASSLTGEQYF,TGTGCCAGCAGCTTAACGGGTGAGCAGTACTTC
TRBV19,TRBD2,-,TRBJ2-1,CASSNSGGVHEQFF,TGTGCCAGTAGTAACAGCGGGGGCGTCCATGAGCAGTTCTTC
TRBV13,TRBD2,-,TRBJ2-2,CASSVREGWNTGELFF,TGTGCCAGCAGTGTTCGGGAGGGGTGGAACACCGGGGAGCTGTTTTTT
TRBV7-3,-,-,TRBJ2-3,CASSLTGGGTDTQYF,TGTGCCAGCAGCTTAACAGGTGGGGGCACAGATACGCAGTATTTT
TRBV27,-,-,TRBJ2-5,CASSSKGWETQYF,TGTGCCAGCAGTTCCAAGGGATGGGAGACCCAGTACTTC
TRBV6-1,-,-,TRBJ2-7,CASSEWRGRIYEQYF,TGTGCCAGCAGTGAATGGAGAGGTAGAATTTACGAGCAGTACTTC
TRBV9,TRBD2,-,TRBJ2-3,CASSPAGDTQYF,TGTGCCAGCTCACCAGCGGGGGATACGCAGTATTTT
TRBV4-2,-,-,TRBJ1-5,CASSQDFRVSHQPQHF,TGTGCCAGCAGCCAAGATTTCAGGGTTAGCCATCAGCCCCAGCATTTT
TRBV30,-,-,TRBJ2-7,CAWSPWETYEQYF,TGTGCCTGGAGTCCTTGGGAGACCTACGAGCAGTACTTC
TRBV28,-,-,TRBJ2-7,CASSFRGEQYF,TGTGCCAGCAGTTTTAGGGGCGAGCAGTACTTC
TRBV7-9,TRBD1,-,TRBJ2-1,CASDQIRDSRYNEQFF,TGTGCCAGCGACCAGATCCGGGACAGTAGATACAATGAGCAGTTCTTC
TRBV27,-,-,TRBJ2-5,CASRMGGEETQYF,TGTGCCAGCCGGATGGGCGGAGAAGAGACCCAGTACTTC
TRBV10-3,TRBD1,-,TRBJ2-3,CAISEQIGTGRDTQYF,TGTGCCATCAGCGAACAGATCGGGACAGGGCGGGATACGCAGTATTTT
TRBV6-5,-,once,TRBJ1-5,CASAGDGQNQPQHF,TGTGCCAGCGCGGGGGACGGACAAAATCAGCCCCAGCATTTT
TRBV6-1,TRBD1,once,TRBJ2-7,CASSEWDRGVYEQYF,TGTGCCAGCAGTGAATGGGACAGGGGGGTCTACGAGCAGTACTTC
TRBV14,-,-,TRBJ2-7,CASSPGQTYEQYF,TGTGCCAGCAGCCCCGGACAGACCTACGAGCAGTACTTC
TRBV27,-,-,TRBJ2-1,CASSLRWNEQFF,TGTGCCAGCAGTTTACGGTGGAATGAGCAGTTCTTC
TRBV28,-,-,TRBJ1-5,CASRTQGNNQPQHF,TGTGCCAGCAGGACCCAGGGTAACAATCAGCCCCAGCATTTT
TRBV7-8,TRBD2,-,TRBJ2-7,CASTWTSGDRSYEQYF,TGTGCCAGCACCTGGACTAGCGGGGATCGATCCTACGAGCAGTACTTC
TRBV4-1,TRBD2,-,TRBJ2-7,CASSQGVAGGAYEQYF,TGCGCCAGCAGCCAAGGCGTAGCGGGAGGTGCCTACGAGCAGTACTTC
TRBV5-6,-,-,TRBJ2-6,CASSLGAGANVLTF,TGTGCCAGCAGCTTGGGTGCCGGGGCCAACGTCCTGACTTTC
TRBV19,-,-,TRBJ2-7,CASSILNSYEQYF,TGTGCCAGTAGTATCTTGAACTCCTACGAGCAGTACTTC
TRBV9,-,-,TRBJ2-5,CASSVGVSGGRETQYF,TGTGCCAGCAGCGTAGGAGTCAGTGGAGGGCGGGAGACCCAGTACTTC
TRBV7-9,TRBD1,-,TRBJ2-7,CASSLDDRGRTYEQYF,TGTGCCAGCAGCTTGGACGACAGGGGGAGAACCTACGAGCAGTACTTC
TRBV4-3,-,-,TRBJ1-3,CASSHRSTFGRLGNTIYF,TGCGCCAGCAGCCACCGATCAACATTCGGACGGCTTGGAAACACCATATATTTT
TRBV7-2,-,-,TRBJ2-2,CASSNRKSNTGELFF,TGTGCCAGCAGCAACCGGAAATCCAACACCGGGGAGCTGTTTTTT
TRBV20-1,TRBD2,-,TRBJ2-7,CSAGGSYEQYF,TGCAGTGCGGGGGGGTCCTACGAGCAGTACTTC
TRBV15,-,-,TRBJ1-5,CATSRDFDSNQPQHF,TGTGCCACCAGCAGAGACTTCGATAGCAATCAGCCCCAGCATTTT
TRBV6-5,TRBD1,-,TRBJ2-7,CASSLGQGGGYEQYF,TGTGCCAGCAGCTTAGGACAGGGGGGCGGCTACGAGCAGTACTTC
TRBV7-2,-,-,TRBJ2-7,CASSLALTSSSYEQYF,TGTGCCAGCAGCTTAGCCCTTACTAGTTCATCCTACGAGCAGTACTTC
TRBV9,-,-,TRBJ2-3,CASSVGELPDTQYF,TGTGCCAGCAGCGTAGGTGAGCTCCCAGATACGCAGTATTTT
TRBV29-1,-,-,TRBJ2-6,CSVVDGANVLTF,TGCAGCGTTGTGGATGGGGCCAACGTCCTGACTTTC
TRBV5-4,-,-,TRBJ2-5,CASSLFTGEETQYF,TGTGCCAGCAGCTTGTTTACAGGAGAAGAGACCCAGTACTTC